This TCR beta chain was identified in a study of shared clonotypes between healthy human individuals. CDR1 is KGHSH, CDR2 LQKENI, per germline. The CDR3 sequence is 15 residues long. Trimming stripped 3 bases from V and 8 bases from J, with 16 bases between. Some clones are missing from TCRdb's copy, which holds only in-frame ones; the method was immunoSEQ multiplex PCR. The table includes over 850,000 clones, 70% to 80% detected once. What was sequenced was memory CD4+ T cells from PBMCs. Described subset: CD45RA-negative fraction. The TCR comes from a man between 18 and 35 years old in good health. Some clones in this sample may be carry-over from other donors' samples. V gene TRBV18 combines with J gene TRBJ1-4; TRBD1 is a possible D gene (5 bases). CDR3 DNA sequence: TGTGCCAGCTCACCCCTCTGGGGCGATCAAGAAAAACTGTTTTTT. Protein product: CASSPLWGDQEKLFF. Drawing the rest from reference TRBV18 and TRBJ1-4, the complete variable domain is NAGVMQNPRHLVRRRGQEARLRCSPMKGHSHVYWYRQLPEEGLKFMVYLQKENIIDESGMPKERFSAEFPKEGPSILRIQQVVRGDSAAYFCASSPLWGDQEKLFFGSGTQLSVL.